The source of this T cell receptor beta chain is a study of cytomegalovirus exposure and HLA in healthy donors. V lost 7 bases and J 6 bases, leaving 12 bases between the germline ends. This CDR3 contains 13 residues. CDR1 and CDR2 (germline): LNHDA, SQIVND (reference sequence). Turning to this clone: Its matching antigen is unknown.

The PCR employed 60 Vbeta primers together with 13 Jbeta primers. The table came from immunoSEQ multiplex PCR; TCRdb's copy has only in-frame clones and leaves some out. Of about 62,000 clones listed, more than 75% were seen once; the top ten hold over 1.1%. General study points: Cytomegalovirus association was listed for around 180 TCR beta chains.

The sample consisted of PBMCs. The receptor was derived from a young man in good health and CMV-seronegative. The chain carries TRBV19 and TRBJ1-4; maybe TRBD1 (5 bases). The DNA of the CDR3 is TGTGCCAGTACGGCAGGGCGGTATGAAAAACTGTTTTTT. Its protein product is CASTAGRYEKLFF.